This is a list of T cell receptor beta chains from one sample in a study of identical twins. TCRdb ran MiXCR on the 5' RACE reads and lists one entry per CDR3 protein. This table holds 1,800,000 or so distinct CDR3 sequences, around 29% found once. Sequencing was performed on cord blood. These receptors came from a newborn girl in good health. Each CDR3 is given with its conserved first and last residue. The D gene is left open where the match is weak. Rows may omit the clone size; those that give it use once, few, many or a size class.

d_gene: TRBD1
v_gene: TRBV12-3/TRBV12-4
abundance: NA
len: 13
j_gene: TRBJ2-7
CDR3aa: CASSTGQRLEQYF
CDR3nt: TGTGCCAGCAGTACGGGACAGCGCCTCGAGCAGTACTTC

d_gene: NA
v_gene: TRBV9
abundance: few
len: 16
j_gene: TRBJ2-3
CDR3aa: CASSVEKGASTDTQYF
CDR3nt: TGTGCCAGCAGCGTAGAAAAAGGGGCTAGCACAGATACGCAGTATTTT

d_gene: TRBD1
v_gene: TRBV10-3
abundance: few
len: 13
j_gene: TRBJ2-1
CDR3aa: CAAGGTGVHEQFF
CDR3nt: TGTGCCGCAGGGGGGACAGGGGTCCATGAGCAGTTCTTC

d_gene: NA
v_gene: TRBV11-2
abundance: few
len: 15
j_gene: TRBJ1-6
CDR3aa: CASSLRTRGDSPLHF
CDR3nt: TGTGCCAGCAGCTTGAGGACCCGGGGGGATTCACCCCTCCACTTT

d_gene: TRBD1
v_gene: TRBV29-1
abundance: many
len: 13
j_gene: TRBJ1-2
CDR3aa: CSVEDRGNYGYTF
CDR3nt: TGCAGCGTTGAAGACAGGGGGAACTATGGCTACACCTTC

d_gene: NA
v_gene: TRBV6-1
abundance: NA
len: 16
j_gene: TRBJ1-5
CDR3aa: CASSEAGRGSNQPQHF
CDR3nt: TGTGCCAGCAGTGAAGCGGGCAGGGGTAGCAATCAGCCCCAGCATTTT

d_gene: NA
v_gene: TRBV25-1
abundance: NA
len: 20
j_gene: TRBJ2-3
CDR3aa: CASSRSAGTGGNRLTDTQYF
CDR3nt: TGTGCCAGCAGCAGGTCCGCCGGGACTGGCGGGAACAGACTTACAGATACGCAGTATTTT

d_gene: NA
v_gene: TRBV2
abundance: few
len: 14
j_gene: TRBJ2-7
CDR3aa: CASSEVNRSYEQYF
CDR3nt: TGTGCCAGCAGTGAGGTTAACCGCTCCTACGAGCAGTACTTC

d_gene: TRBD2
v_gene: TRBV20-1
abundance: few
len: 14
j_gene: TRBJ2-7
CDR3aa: CSAAQRERTYEQYF
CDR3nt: TGCAGTGCTGCCCAGCGGGAGAGAACTTACGAGCAGTACTTC

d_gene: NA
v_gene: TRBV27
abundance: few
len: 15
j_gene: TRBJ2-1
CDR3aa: CASSYYSGGHNEQFF
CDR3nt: TGTGCCAGCAGTTATTACTCGGGTGGGCACAATGAGCAGTTCTTC